This T cell receptor (beta chain) appears in the sequencing data of a study of blood T cell repertoires in COVID-19. Germline lookup yields CDR1 LNHDA and CDR2 SQIVND (reference sequence). V lost 6 bases and J 6 bases, leaving 12 bases between the germline ends. This CDR3 has 12 amino acids. Authors' analysis steps: Amplification with reference gene primers provided the estimates of nucleated cell counts. Some clones are missing from TCRdb's copy, which holds only in-frame ones; the method was immunoSEQ multiplex PCR. D and trimming were read from the DNA, whereas the V and J calls and clone size are those reported in that table. The data hold some 44,000 clones, with 70% to 90% observed a single time.

The sequence derives from a human donor in a cohort sampled during active COVID-19. Sequencing was performed on peripheral blood. The chain recombines TRBV19 with TRBJ2-7, with a weak D call TRBD1 (6 bases). CDR3 sequence (DNA): TGTGCCAGTAGCCTCGGACAGTTCGAGCAGTACTTC. Amino acids: CASSLGQFEQYF.